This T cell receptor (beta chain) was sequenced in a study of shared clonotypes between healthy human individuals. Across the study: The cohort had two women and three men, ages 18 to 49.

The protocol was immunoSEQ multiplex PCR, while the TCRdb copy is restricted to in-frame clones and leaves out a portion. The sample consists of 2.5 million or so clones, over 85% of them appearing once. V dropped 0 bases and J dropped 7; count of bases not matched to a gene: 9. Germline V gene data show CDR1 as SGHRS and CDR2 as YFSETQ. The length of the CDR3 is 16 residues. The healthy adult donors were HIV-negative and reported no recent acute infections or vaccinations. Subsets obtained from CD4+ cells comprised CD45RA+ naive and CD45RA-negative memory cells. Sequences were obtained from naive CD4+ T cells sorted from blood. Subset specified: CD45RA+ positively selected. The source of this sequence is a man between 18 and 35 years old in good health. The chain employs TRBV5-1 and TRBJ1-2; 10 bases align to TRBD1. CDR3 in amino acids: CASSLGQGAPGFGYTF. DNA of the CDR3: TGCGCCAGCAGCTTGGGACAGGGGGCCCCTGGGTTTGGCTACACCTTC.